Listed below are T cell receptor beta chains from one sample, sequenced in a study of response to subunit inactivated influenza vaccine. Each CDR3 protein gets one entry after TCRdb re-called the RT-PCR reads with MiXCR. Of more than 450,000 distinct CDR3 sequences in the sample, about 10% were seen once. This sample also belongs to another study, concerning T cells expressing NK-cell markers.

The sample was PBMCs from blood, taken on the day of vaccination. The receptors were gathered from a man in his fifties who received an inactivated influenza vaccine. Both conserved end residues are trimmed from each CDR3. Fields, in order: V gene, CDR3 protein.

V gene: TRBV29-1; CDR3 protein: SVEAGLVVPTTEQF
V gene: TRBV27; CDR3 protein: ASNVNRGTEAF
V gene: TRBV7-7; CDR3 protein: ASSLIQGWEQY
V gene: TRBV16; CDR3 protein: ASSQFRGDTEAF
V gene: TRBV6-2/TRBV6-3; CDR3 protein: ASSYTSGGSPLHTGELF
V gene: TRBV18; CDR3 protein: ASSSLTSGDRYNEQF
V gene: TRBV9; CDR3 protein: ASSVEPLMDSPLH
V gene: TRBV10-2; CDR3 protein: ASSVGGARNEQF
V gene: TRBV5-1; CDR3 protein: ASSLDPVLNEQF
V gene: TRBV2; CDR3 protein: ASGGTNQPQH
V gene: TRBV5-1; CDR3 protein: ASSPQTGATETQY
V gene: TRBV5-1; CDR3 protein: ASSILPQGGNSPLH